This TCR beta chain was recorded in a study of shared clonotypes between healthy human individuals. Sequenced by immunoSEQ multiplex PCR; TCRdb stores in-frame clones only, minus some. The sample gives 600,000 to 750,000 clones, more than 70% of which show up once; around 2% is in the top ten. The CDR3 length is 12 residues. V dropped 7 bases and J dropped 6 bases, with 10 bases sitting between them. Germline V CDR1 and CDR2: MNHEY, SMNVEV (reference sequence). Free of recent acute infections or vaccinations, the donors were healthy HIV-negative adults. Partitioning of CD4+ cells yielded a CD45RA+ naive subset and a CD45RA-negative memory subset.

The sequencing input was memory CD4+ T cells sorted from blood. Documented subset: CD45RA-negative fraction. The sequence derives from a woman aged 25 to 39 in good health. The genes are TRBV27 and TRBJ2-1, with D perhaps TRBD2 (5 bases). In DNA form, the CDR3 reads TGTGCCAGCAAGAAGCGGCCCAATGAGCAGTTCTTC. Amino acids: CASKKRPNEQFF.